Sequencing of this T cell receptor (beta chain) was carried out in a study of T cell clones after liver transplantation. Looking at the study overall: Graft-donor-reactive sequences were compared with third-party-reactive TCRbeta sequences from pre-transplant mixed lymphocyte reactions. Tolerant meant at least one year fully off immunosuppression without liver enzymes above twice normal. HCV positivity affected three of eight recipients; the rest lacked autoimmune or viral indications.

Data came from immunoSEQ multiplex PCR; TCRdb stores just in-frame clones and leaves some out. Of 98,000 or so clones listed, 82% are singletons. Broader study findings: Donor-reactive sequences fell more than third party-reactive ones, suggesting partial deletion.

This clone has just a few counts. Its antigen is not identified. Germline values: CDR1 KGHSH, CDR2 LQKENI. This CDR3 is built from 12 residues. The ends were cut back, 2 bases at V and 13 bases at J, with 11 bases in the middle. Source: CD4+ T cells from blood, taken before liver transplant. The chain recombines TRBV18 with TRBJ1-4, with D uncertain. This sequence was found in a human donor who received a liver transplant. The CDR3 spells CASSPGRVALFF. In DNA, the CDR3 is TGTGCCAGCTCACCAGGGAGGGTGGCACTGTTTTTT.